This T cell receptor (beta chain) emerged from a study of T cells in Graves' hyperthyroidism and ophthalmopathy. Germline V gene sequence: CDR1 SNHLY, CDR2 FYNNEI. V shed 8 bases and J shed 3 bases, with 10 bases lying between them. CDR3 length: 12 residues. This clonotype was observed a handful of times. A patient was excluded if there was uncontrolled infection, other autoimmune disease, pregnancy or lactation. TCR beta CDR3 region amplification was performed from RNA transcripts. First-round RT-PCR with HTBI primers amplified the TCR CDR3 region. One entry per CDR3 protein, called by TCRdb with MiXCR from the multiplex PCR reads. The sample shows about 660,000 distinct CDR3 sequences, about 45% of them seen only once.

This sequence was found in an adult man with Graves' disease, either hyperthyroidism or ophthalmopathy (not recorded which). The sequenced material came from peripheral blood or thyroid tissue (not recorded which). V and J are TRBV2 and TRBJ2-5; D gene ambiguous. CDR3 DNA: TGTGCCAGCTCGCCCCGTAAAGAGACCCAGTACTTC. This codes for CASSPRKETQYF.